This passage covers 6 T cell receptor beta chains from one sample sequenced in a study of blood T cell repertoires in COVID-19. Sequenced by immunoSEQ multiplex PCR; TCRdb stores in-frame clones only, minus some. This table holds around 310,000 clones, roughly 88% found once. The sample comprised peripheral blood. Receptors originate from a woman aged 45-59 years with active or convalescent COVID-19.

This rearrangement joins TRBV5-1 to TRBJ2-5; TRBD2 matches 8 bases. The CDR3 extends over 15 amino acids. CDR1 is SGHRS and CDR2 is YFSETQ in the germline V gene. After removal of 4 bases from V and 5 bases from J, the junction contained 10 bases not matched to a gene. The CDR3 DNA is TGCGCCAGCAGCCTGAGCGGGGGTCCCCCGGAGACCCAGTACTTC. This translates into CASSLSGGPPETQYF.

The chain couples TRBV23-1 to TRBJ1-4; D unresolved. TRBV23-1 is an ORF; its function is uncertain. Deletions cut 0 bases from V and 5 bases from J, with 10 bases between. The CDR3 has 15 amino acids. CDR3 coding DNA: TGCGCCAGCAGTCAATCAGCAGCAGCGAATGAAAAACTGTTTTTT. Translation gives CASSQSAAANEKLFF.

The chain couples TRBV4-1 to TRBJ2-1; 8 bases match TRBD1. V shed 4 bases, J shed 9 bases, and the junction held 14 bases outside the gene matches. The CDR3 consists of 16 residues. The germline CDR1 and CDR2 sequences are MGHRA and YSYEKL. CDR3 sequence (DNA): TGCGCCAGCAGCCCCCCGGGACAGGTTTTCAAAGGTGAGCAGTTCTTC. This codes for CASSPPGQVFKGEQFF.

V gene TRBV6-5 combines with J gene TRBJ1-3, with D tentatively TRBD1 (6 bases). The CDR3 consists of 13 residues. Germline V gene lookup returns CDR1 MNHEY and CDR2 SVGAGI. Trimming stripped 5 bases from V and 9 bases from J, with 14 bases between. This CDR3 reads CASSQGRDSTIYF. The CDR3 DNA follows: TGTGCCAGCAGTCAGGGGAGGGATTCCACCATATATTTT.

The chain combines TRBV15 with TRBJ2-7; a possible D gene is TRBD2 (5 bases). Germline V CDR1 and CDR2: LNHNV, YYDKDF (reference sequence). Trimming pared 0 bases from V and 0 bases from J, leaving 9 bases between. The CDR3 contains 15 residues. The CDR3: CATSREPGSSYEQYF. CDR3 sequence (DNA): TGTGCCACCAGCAGAGAGCCGGGGAGCTCCTACGAGCAGTACTTC.

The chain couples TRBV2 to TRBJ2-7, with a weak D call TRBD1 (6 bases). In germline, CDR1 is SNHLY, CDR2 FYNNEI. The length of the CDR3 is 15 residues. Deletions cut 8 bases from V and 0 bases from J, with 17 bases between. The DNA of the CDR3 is TGTGCCAGCGACAACGGACAGCACTACTCCTACGAGCAGTACTTC. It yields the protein CASDNGQHYSYEQYF. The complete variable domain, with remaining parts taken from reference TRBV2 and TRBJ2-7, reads EPEVTQTPSHQVTQMGQEVILRCVPISNHLYFYWYRQILGQKVEFLVSFYNNEISEKSEIFDDQFSVERPDGSNFTLKIRSTKLEDSAMYFCASDNGQHYSYEQYFGPGTRLTVT.